This TCR beta chain was sequenced in a study of blood T cells in healthy people across ages. General study results and limits: The fall in TCR beta diversity per million T cells was roughly linear with age.

Details on this clonotype: Its specificity is not known.

Trimming at V came to 9 bases and at J to 1 base, leaving 20 bases not matched to a gene. Germline assignment: CDR1 MNHEY and CDR2 SVGEGT. The CDR3 runs 19 residues. Sample donors were healthy Caucasian individuals that came from Russia, aged roughly 6 to 100. Alongside a J-beta primer mix, a sample-barcoded 5' primer served in a second PCR lasting 7 to 11 cycles. TCRdb reanalysed the 5' RACE reads using MiXCR and keeps one entry per CDR3 protein. The sample comprises approximately 1,000,000 distinct CDR3 sequences, around two fifths of which are singletons, and under 15% rests with the top ten. The specimen was blood. This clonotype was obtained from a young man in good health. The chain couples TRBV6-2 or TRBV6-3 to TRBJ1-1; 10 bases fit TRBD1. The CDR3 coding sequence is TGTGCCAGTCTCAGAACTGGGACAGGGGAAGTAGGAGAGAACACTGAAGCTTTCTTT. As protein: CASLRTGTGEVGENTEAFF.